This T cell receptor beta chain was retrieved from a study of T cell responses to AZD1222 COVID-19 vaccine. Some clones are missing from TCRdb's copy, which holds only in-frame ones; the method was immunoSEQ multiplex PCR. The sample shows roughly 70,000 clones, 88% of them seen only once. The germline CDR1 and CDR2 sequences are SGHTA and FQGNSA. With V trimmed by 2 bases and J by 3 bases, 12 bases remained unmatched. CDR3 size: 18 residues. The study, taken as a whole, reports: Per reports, nearly half of all spike-specific TCRs target regions that are unmutated in variants.

Remarks on this clone: Its antigen remains unknown.

This receptor was taken from an adult who received the MenACWY meningococcal vaccine as a control. The genes are TRBV7-2 and TRBJ2-3; 9 nucleotides align to TRBD1. Sample: peripheral blood, taken 28 days after the second dose of the MenACWY control vaccine. CDR3 nucleotide sequence: TGTGCCAGCAGCTTAAGGACAGGGGTGCATATTGGGACAGATACGCAGTATTTT. Its protein is CASSLRTGVHIGTDTQYF.